This T cell receptor beta chain is drawn from a study of blood T cell repertoires in COVID-19. CDR3 length: 16 residues. Trimming removed 0 bases from V and 4 bases from J; junction bases left unmatched: 3. Germline V lookup: CDR1 SGHVS, CDR2 FQNEAQ. In the study's own analysis: Using reference gene primer amplification, nucleated cell counts were estimated. Assay used: immunoSEQ multiplex PCR; TCRdb lists only in-frame clones, some missing. The V and J calls and clone size come from that table; D and trimming were worked out from the DNA. The sample has about 150,000 clones, 85% to 90% seen once. This rearrangement joins TRBV7-8 to TRBJ2-5; 12 bases are a match to TRBD1. Specimen: peripheral blood. The receptor's source is a woman aged 55-69 years with active COVID-19. The CDR3 region has the DNA TGTGCCAGCAGCTTAGCGGGACAGGGGGCAGGAGAGACCCAGTACTTC. This gives the protein CASSLAGQGAGETQYF.